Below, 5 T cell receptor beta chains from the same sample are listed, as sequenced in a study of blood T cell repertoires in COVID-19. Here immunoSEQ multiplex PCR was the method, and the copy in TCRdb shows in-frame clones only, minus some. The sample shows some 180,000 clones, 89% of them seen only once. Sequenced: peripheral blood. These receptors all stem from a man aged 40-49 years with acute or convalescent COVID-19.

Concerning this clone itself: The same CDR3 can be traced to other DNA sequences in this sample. The CDR3 protein is CASSLDGRGNTEAFF. DNA of the CDR3: TGCGCCAGCAGCTTGGACGGGAGGGGGAACACTGAAGCTTTCTTT. The rearrangement links TRBV5-1 to TRBJ1-1; a possible D gene is TRBD1 (5 bases). Germline V gene sequence: CDR1 SGHRS, CDR2 YFSETQ. The CDR3 runs 15 residues. Trimming removed 0 bases at V and 1 base at J, with 10 bases between.

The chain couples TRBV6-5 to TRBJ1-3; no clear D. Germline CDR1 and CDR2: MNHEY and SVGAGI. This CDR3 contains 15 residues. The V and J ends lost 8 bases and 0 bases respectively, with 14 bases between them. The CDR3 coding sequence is TGTGCCAGCCACACCCCCGGGAGCTCTGGAAACACCATATATTTT. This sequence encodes CASHTPGSSGNTIYF.

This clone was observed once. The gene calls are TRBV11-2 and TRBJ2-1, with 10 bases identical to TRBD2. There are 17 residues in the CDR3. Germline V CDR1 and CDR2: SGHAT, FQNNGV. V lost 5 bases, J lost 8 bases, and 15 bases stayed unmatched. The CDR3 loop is CASSHSTRAGGHDEQFF. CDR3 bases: TGTGCCAGCAGCCACTCAACAAGAGCGGGGGGGCACGATGAGCAGTTCTTC.

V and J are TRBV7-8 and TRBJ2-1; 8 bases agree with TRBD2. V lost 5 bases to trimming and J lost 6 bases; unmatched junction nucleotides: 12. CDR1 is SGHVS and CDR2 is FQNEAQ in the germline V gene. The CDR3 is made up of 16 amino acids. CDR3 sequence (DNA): TGTGCCAGCAGCCGACTGACGGGGGGGTCGCCCAATGAGCAGTTCTTC. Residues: CASSRLTGGSPNEQFF.

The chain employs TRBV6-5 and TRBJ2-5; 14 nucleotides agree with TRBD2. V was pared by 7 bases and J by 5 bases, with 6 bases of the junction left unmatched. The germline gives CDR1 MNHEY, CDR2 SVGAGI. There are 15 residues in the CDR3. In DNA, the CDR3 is TGTGCCAGCAATAGACTAGCGGGGGGGCCGGAGACCCAGTACTTC. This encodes CASNRLAGGPETQYF.